One and the same sample provided the 26 T cell receptor beta chains below, sequenced in a study of blood T cell repertoires in COVID-19. The assay was immunoSEQ multiplex PCR, and TCRdb's table has in-frame clones only and misses some. In the table there are under 250,000 clones, roughly 94% of which are singletons. Sequencing was done on a sample of peripheral blood. The receptors were sampled from a man aged 25-45 years with acute or convalescent COVID-19.

The chain is built from TRBV6-5 and TRBJ1-1; D remains unclear. This CDR3 is 13 amino acids long. CDR1 is MNHEY, CDR2 SVGAGI, per germline. V was trimmed by 5 bases and J by 2 bases, leaving 9 bases between them. The CDR3 loop is CASSQFRNTEAFF. CDR3 DNA: TGTGCCAGCAGTCAGTTCAGAAACACTGAAGCTTTCTTT.

This chain uses TRBV28 with TRBJ1-2; 8 bases are shared with TRBD1. This CDR3 spans 13 amino acids. The germline CDR1 and CDR2 sequences are MDHEN and SYDVKM. Trimming cost V 8 bases and J 1 base; bases outside gene matches: 3. CDR3 nucleotides: TGTGCCAGCCTACAGGGGGATAACTATGGCTACACCTTC. It translates to CASLQGDNYGYTF.

V gene TRBV28 combines with J gene TRBJ1-3; D perhaps matches TRBD1 (5 bases). Trimming pared 3 bases from V and 0 bases from J, leaving 9 bases between. The CDR3 covers 15 residues. The germline gives CDR1 MDHEN, CDR2 SYDVKM. In nucleotides, the CDR3 is TGTGCCAGCAGTTTCGGGGGTCTCTCTGGAAACACCATATATTTT. Its protein is CASSFGGLSGNTIYF. The variable domain in full, completed from reference TRBV28 and TRBJ1-3, reads DVKVTQSSRYLVKRTGEKVFLECVQDMDHENMFWYRQDPGLGLRLIYFSYDVKMKEKGDIPEGYSVSREKKERFSLILESASTNQTSMYLCASSFGGLSGNTIYFGEGSWLTVV.

This chain links TRBV7-9 with TRBJ1-2, with unresolved D. The CDR3 loop spans 17 amino acids. Trimming left V 4 bases short and J 5 bases short, with 23 bases between. Germline lookup yields CDR1 SEHNR and CDR2 FQNEAQ (reference sequence). CDR3: CASSSSPTTDWQYGYTF. CDR3 bases: TGTGCCAGCAGCTCTTCCCCCACCACGGACTGGCAATATGGCTACACCTTC.

The chain uses TRBV5-4 and TRBJ2-7; 12 bases map to TRBD2. From germline, CDR1 is SGHNT and CDR2 YYREEE (reference sequence). After removal of 5 bases from V and 0 bases from J, the junction contained 0 bases not matched to a gene. This CDR3 contains 14 residues. The CDR3 coding sequence is TGTGCCAGCAGACTAGCGGGGGGCTCCTACGAGCAGTACTTC. Residues: CASRLAGGSYEQYF.

The chain links TRBV19 to TRBJ2-7; 7 nucleotides align to TRBD1. The J segment lost 3 bases and the V segment lost 5 bases, leaving 10 bases of the junction unmatched. This CDR3 is built from 15 residues. Germline lookup yields CDR1 LNHDA and CDR2 SQIVND (reference sequence). CDR3 DNA sequence: TGTGCCAGTAGTTACACAGGGGCGGGTTTCTACGAGCAGTACTTC. Translation gives CASSYTGAGFYEQYF.

The rearrangement uses TRBV12-3 or TRBV12-4 and TRBJ1-1; 10 bases fit TRBD1. J was trimmed by 6 bases and V by 5 bases; bases with no gene match: 3. CDR3 size: 13 residues. CDR3 residues: CASSRDRGPEAFF. The CDR3 DNA sequence: TGTGCCAGCAGTAGGGACAGGGGCCCTGAAGCTTTCTTT.

CDR3 region: CASSLLAETPYEQYF. CDR3 nucleotides: TGTGCCAGCAGTTTACTAGCGGAAACACCCTACGAGCAGTACTTC. V is TRBV27 and J is TRBJ2-7, with 7 nucleotides matching TRBD2. The V gene end was trimmed by 2 bases and the J gene end by 2 bases; junction bases not matched to a gene: 6. The CDR3 spans 15 residues. The germline CDR1 and CDR2 sequences are MNHEY and SMNVEV (reference sequence).

This rearrangement joins TRBV5-6 to TRBJ1-6; no definite D call. Deletions cut 1 base from V and 7 bases from J, with 6 bases between. This CDR3 region has 13 residues. The germline gives CDR1 SGHDT, CDR2 YYEEEE. CDR3 residues: CASSLTGNSPLHF. CDR3 sequence (DNA): TGTGCCAGCAGCTTGACGGGGAATTCACCCCTCCACTTT. The full variable domain, completed using reference TRBV5-6 and TRBJ1-6, is DAGVTQSPTHLIKTRGQQVTLRCSPKSGHDTVSWYQQALGQGPQFIFQYYEEEERQRGNFPDRFSGHQFPNYSSELNVNALLLGDSALYLCASSLTGNSPLHFGNGTRLTVT.

The chain joins TRBV19 to TRBJ2-3; the match to TRBD2 covers 9 bases. Germline trimming cut 5 bases from V and 7 bases from J; bases unmatched to any gene: 10. Germline lookup yields CDR1 LNHDA and CDR2 SQIVND (reference sequence). The CDR3 loop spans 15 amino acids. The CDR3 nucleotides are TGTGCCAGTAGTCGCGGGGGGGCATCAGAGTATACGCAGTATTTT. This encodes CASSRGGASEYTQYF.

The CDR3 DNA is TGCGCCAGCAGTGAGGAATTAGCGGGAGGGAGGGAGACCCAGTACTTC. Translated: CASSEELAGGRETQYF. The V call is TRBV10-1, the J call TRBJ2-5, with 11 bases that match TRBD2. J was trimmed by 5 bases and V by 2 bases; bases with no gene match: 7. This CDR3 is built from 16 residues. Germline CDR1 and CDR2: WNHNN and SYGVQD (reference sequence).

In its sample, this clone was seen once. The chain is built from TRBV7-9 and TRBJ2-2; 9 bases agree with TRBD1. Per germline, CDR1 SEHNR and CDR2 FQNEAQ (reference sequence). This CDR3 has 16 amino acids. J lost 6 bases, V lost 3 bases, and 8 bases had no gene match. In DNA form, the CDR3 reads TGTGCCAGCAGCTTCTGGACAGGGGCGAGGTCCGGGGAGCTGTTTTTT. Translating gives CASSFWTGARSGELFF.

The V and J genes are TRBV3-1 (or the pseudogene TRBV3-2) and TRBJ1-3; TRBD1 aligns across 7 bases. Trimming cost V 4 bases and J 2 bases; bases outside gene matches: 11. The length of the CDR3 is 17 residues. The germline V gene encodes CDR1 LGHDT and CDR2 YNNKEL (reference sequence). The CDR3 loop is CASSRRRQGMPGNTIYF. The CDR3 DNA reads TGTGCCAGCAGCCGGCGGAGACAGGGTATGCCTGGAAACACCATATATTTT.

This chain links TRBV9 with TRBJ1-6, with 8 positions matching TRBD1. The CDR3 totals 14 residues. The germline gives CDR1 SGDLS, CDR2 YYNGEE. The J segment lost 6 bases and the V segment lost 3 bases, leaving 2 bases of the junction unmatched. The DNA for the CDR3 is TGTGCCAGCAGCGCGGACAGGGTTAATTCACCCCTCCACTTT. This codes for CASSADRVNSPLHF.

This clone was picked up one time. The chain combines TRBV21-1 with TRBJ2-2; the table's D call, TRBD2, was not checked against the DNA. TRBV21-1 is annotated as a pseudogene. The CDR3 length is 17 residues. Written as DNA, the CDR3 is TGTGCCAGCAGCAAAGTACGTAGGGCGGGTTGCACCGGGGAGCTGTTTTTT. Encoded protein: CASSKVRRAGCTGELFF.

The chain carries TRBV5-1 and TRBJ2-3; 9 bases agree with TRBD2. There are 15 residues in the CDR3. Germline trimming cut 5 bases from V and 2 bases from J; bases unmatched to any gene: 6. Germline V CDR1 and CDR2: SGHRS, YFSETQ. CDR3 sequence reads: CASSSGGIYTDTQYF. CDR3 coding DNA: TGCGCCAGCAGTAGCGGGGGAATATACACAGATACGCAGTATTTT. Drawing the rest from reference TRBV5-1 and TRBJ2-3, the complete variable domain is KAGVTQTPRYLIKTRGQQVTLSCSPISGHRSVSWYQQTPGQGLQFLFEYFSETQRNKGNFPGRFSGRQFSNSRSEMNVSTLELGDSALYLCASSSGGIYTDTQYFGPGTRLTVL.

This chain connects TRBV28 to TRBJ1-1; unclear D gene. Germline lookup yields CDR1 MDHEN and CDR2 SYDVKM. CDR3 length: 14 amino acids. Trimming stripped 5 bases from V and 5 bases from J, with 15 bases between. CDR3 sequence reads: CASSRGGPGTEAFF. The CDR3 DNA reads as TGTGCCAGCAGTCGCGGAGGGCCAGGAACTGAAGCTTTCTTT.

The sample holds one count of this clone. The rearrangement uses TRBV7-2 and TRBJ2-1, with a tentative D call TRBD1 (5 bases). The CDR3 contains 15 residues. Germline assignment: CDR1 SGHTA and CDR2 FQGNSA. Trimming stripped 5 bases from V and 8 bases from J, with 19 bases between. Here the CDR3 reads CASSPGQGISDEQFF. CDR3 nucleotides: TGTGCCAGCAGCCCCGGTCAGGGCATTTCGGATGAGCAGTTCTTC.

Of note for this clone: Within the sample, other DNA sequences also encode this same CDR3. V usage is TRBV7-2 and J usage is TRBJ2-1, with 10 bases that match TRBD2. This CDR3 has 17 residues. V was pared by 3 bases and J by 1 base, with 6 bases of the junction left unmatched. From germline, CDR1 is SGHTA and CDR2 FQGNSA. CDR3 protein: CASSFTSSGSSYNEQFF. CDR3 DNA: TGTGCCAGCAGCTTTACATCTAGCGGGAGTTCCTACAATGAGCAGTTCTTC.

This chain joins TRBV27 and TRBJ2-6; D is unresolved. Deletions cut 4 bases from V and 0 bases from J, with 4 bases between. Germline values: CDR1 MNHEY, CDR2 SMNVEV (reference sequence). This CDR3 is 14 amino acids long. The CDR3 bases are TGTGCCAGCAGTTCTTTCTCTGGGGCCAACGTCCTGACTTTC. It translates to CASSSFSGANVLTF.

This chain links TRBV30 with TRBJ1-2; possibly TRBD1 for D (6 bases). CDR1 is GTSNPN, CDR2 SVGIG, per germline (reference sequence). Deletions cut 4 bases from V and 5 bases from J, with 11 bases between. CDR3 length: 12 amino acids. CDR3 nucleotides: TGTGCCTGGAAGGGGGGGAATTATGGCTACACCTTC. Residues: CAWKGGNYGYTF. Full variable domain (missing parts from reference TRBV30 and TRBJ1-2): SQTIHQWPATLVQPVGSPLSLECTVEGTSNPNLYWYRQAAGRGLQLLFYSVGIGQISSEVPQNLSASRPQDRQFILSSKKLLLSDSGFYLCAWKGGNYGYTFGSGTRLTVV.

The chain has TRBV15 and TRBJ1-4, with D perhaps matching TRBD1 (5 bases). V was clipped by 2 bases and J by 3 bases, with 10 bases between them. Germline values: CDR1 LNHNV, CDR2 YYDKDF (reference sequence). This CDR3 spans 15 amino acids. The DNA for the CDR3 is TGTGCCACCAGCAGACCAGACAGTTCTAATGAAAAACTGTTTTTT. Translation gives CATSRPDSSNEKLFF.

The rearrangement joins TRBV5-4 to TRBJ2-3; 9 bases align to TRBD1. Trimming cost V 4 bases and J 3 bases; bases outside gene matches: 3. Germline V lookup: CDR1 SGHNT, CDR2 YYREEE (reference sequence). CDR3 size: 14 residues. CDR3 bases: TGTGCCAGCAGCCCGGGACAGGGAACAGATACGCAGTATTTT. This gives the protein CASSPGQGTDTQYF. Supplemented by reference TRBV5-4 and TRBJ2-3, the full variable domain reads ETGVTQSPTHLIKTRGQQVTLRCSSQSGHNTVSWYQQALGQGPQFIFQYYREEENGRGNFPPRFSGLQFPNYSSELNVNALELDDSALYLCASSPGQGTDTQYFGPGTRLTVL.

This chain links TRBV28 with TRBJ2-7; 11 positions match TRBD2. This CDR3 has 14 residues. Germline-derived CDR1 and CDR2 are MDHEN and SYDVKM. J gave up 7 bases and V 7 bases, and 9 bases lay outside the gene matches. The CDR3 nucleotides read TGTGCCAGCATTAGACTAGCGGGGACCGCGGAGCAGTACTTC. Translation: CASIRLAGTAEQYF.

The CDR3 nucleotides are TGTGCCAGCAGCTTTCCAACTAGCGGGGTGGAGACCCAGTACTTC. It translates to CASSFPTSGVETQYF. The chain carries TRBV3-1 (or the pseudogene TRBV3-2) and TRBJ2-5; 10 positions agree with TRBD2. CDR3 length: 15 amino acids. The germline gives CDR1 LGHDT, CDR2 YNNKEL (reference sequence). Trimming removed 5 bases from V and 5 bases from J; junction bases left unmatched: 8.

The chain links TRBV29-1 to TRBJ2-1; D is possibly TRBD1 (5 bases). V dropped 2 bases and J dropped 6 bases, with 11 bases sitting between them. The V gene's germline CDR1 is SQVTM and CDR2 ANQGSEA. CDR3 length: 13 residues. CDR3 residues: CSVELGRANEQFF. CDR3 DNA sequence: TGCAGCGTTGAACTGGGCAGGGCCAATGAGCAGTTCTTC.